The rows below give T cell receptor beta chains drawn from one sample of a study of OX40 agonist ivuxolimab in advanced cancers. Produced via immunoSEQ multiplex PCR; TCRdb's table is partial and in-frame only. The sample has 10,000 to 15,000 clones, about 81% seen once; the top ten hold around 15%. The starting material was CD4+ or CD8+ T cells sorted from blood, obtained in a trial of the OX40 agonist ivuxolimab. The source of these receptors is an adult with an advanced solid tumor such as melanoma, head and neck, liver or kidney cancer. CDR3s include the opening cysteine and the closing phenylalanine or tryptophan. D genes are given only for firm matches. Size tells how often a clone was seen (once, few, many) or the class of an expanded clone, and some rows leave it out.

size | D | J | V | CDR3 | DNA
few | TRBD2 | TRBJ2-7 | TRBV7-9 | CASSSPPTSARSVEQYF | TGTGCCAGCAGCTCCCCTCCCACTAGCGCCAGAAGCGTCGAGCAGTACTTC
- | - | TRBJ2-1 | TRBV7-9 | CASSSDHYNEQFF | TGTGCCAGCAGCTCGGACCACTACAATGAGCAGTTCTTC
- | TRBD2 | TRBJ2-4 | TRBV2 | CATNSPGGSKNIQYF | TGTGCCACAAACTCGCCGGGGGGGTCCAAAAACATTCAGTACTTC
- | - | TRBJ1-5 | TRBV25-1 | CASSEYFWENNQPQHF | TGTGCCAGCAGTGAATATTTTTGGGAGAACAATCAGCCCCAGCATTTT
- | - | TRBJ2-7 | TRBV28 | CASGWRSSYEQYF | TGTGCCAGCGGTTGGCGGAGCTCCTACGAGCAGTACTTC
- | - | TRBJ2-5 | TRBV9 | CASSVWETQETQYF | TGTGCCAGCAGCGTATGGGAGACTCAAGAGACCCAGTACTTC
few | - | TRBJ1-4 | TRBV11-1 | CASSLDTGTNEKLFF | TGTGCCAGCAGCTTAGATACGGGAACGAATGAAAAACTGTTTTTT
few | - | TRBJ2-1 | TRBV4-3 | CASSPVPSSYNEQFF | TGCGCCAGCAGCCCCGTCCCAAGCTCCTACAATGAGCAGTTCTTC
few | - | TRBJ2-3 | TRBV7-3 | CASSLTDSGADTQYF | TGTGCCAGCAGCTTAACGGACTCAGGGGCAGATACGCAGTATTTT
- | TRBD2 | TRBJ2-1 | TRBV7-9 | CASSPKVAGVRNEQFF | TGTGCCAGCAGCCCTAAAGTAGCGGGAGTGAGAAATGAGCAGTTCTTC
- | - | TRBJ1-3 | TRBV5-6 | CASSLDRRKTGNTIYF | TGTGCCAGCAGCTTGGACAGGAGGAAAACTGGAAACACCATATATTTT
- | - | TRBJ1-5 | TRBV11-2 | CASSLDNSHQPQHF | TGTGCCAGCAGCTTAGATAACAGCCATCAGCCCCAGCATTTT
once | TRBD1 | TRBJ2-1 | TRBV19 | CASSIRDSLQEQFF | TGTGCCAGTAGTATTAGGGACAGTCTACAGGAGCAGTTCTTC
- | TRBD1 | TRBJ2-1 | TRBV6-4 | CASSDSTGGNEQFF | TGTGCCAGCAGTGACTCGACAGGGGGCAATGAGCAGTTCTTC
few | - | TRBJ2-5 | TRBV7-7 | CASSDGTLSRGQYF | TGTGCTAGCAGCGACGGGACCCTGTCGCGAGGCCAGTACTTC
- | - | TRBJ2-7 | TRBV6-5 | CASSPRGGESAEQYF | TGTGCCAGCAGTCCACGAGGGGGGGAATCGGCCGAGCAGTACTTC
- | - | TRBJ1-1 | TRBV27 | CASSLGTPWDTEAFF | TGTGCCAGCAGCCTAGGGACTCCTTGGGACACTGAAGCTTTCTTT
- | - | TRBJ1-2 | TRBV7-9 | CASSLDEGPWAYGYTF | TGTGCCAGCAGCTTAGACGAGGGTCCCTGGGCCTATGGCTACACCTTC
few | - | TRBJ2-5 | TRBV30 | CAWTRAETQYF | TGTGCCTGGACTCGTGCGGAGACCCAGTACTTC
- | TRBD2 | TRBJ2-3 | TRBV27 | CASSLLASTDTQYF | TGTGCCAGCAGTCTACTAGCGAGCACAGATACGCAGTATTTT
- | - | TRBJ2-2 | TRBV14 | CASSYRLGSYTGELFF | TGTGCCAGCAGTTACCGACTAGGCTCCTACACCGGGGAGCTGTTTTTT
once | - | TRBJ1-5 | TRBV20-1 | CSAVLGPQHF | TGCAGTGCCGTATTGGGGCCCCAGCATTTT
- | - | TRBJ2-2 | TRBV7-9 | CASSHTGELFF | TGTGCCAGCAGCCACACCGGGGAGCTGTTTTTT
- | TRBD2 | TRBJ2-7 | TRBV4-2 | CASSQDWAGGYEQYF | TGTGCCAGCAGCCAAGATTGGGCGGGAGGGTACGAGCAGTACTTC
- | - | TRBJ2-3 | TRBV19 | CASSIPPRVGDTQYF | TGTGCCAGTAGTATCCCCCCCAGGGTTGGAGATACGCAGTATTTT
- | - | TRBJ1-2 | TRBV11-2 | CASSAGVRDRRGYTF | TGTGCCAGCAGCGCCGGGGTTCGGGACCGCCGAGGCTACACCTTC
- | TRBD2 | TRBJ2-1 | TRBV9 | CASSGLAGENEQFF | TGTGCCAGCAGCGGTCTAGCGGGGGAGAATGAGCAGTTCTTC
- | - | TRBJ1-1 | TRBV9 | CASSVEQGNTEAFF | TGTGCCAGCAGCGTAGAACAGGGGAACACTGAAGCTTTCTTT
- | TRBD2 | TRBJ2-7 | TRBV29-1 | CSVEGLAATSEQYF | TGCAGCGTTGAGGGACTAGCGGCGACGAGCGAGCAGTACTTC
- | - | TRBJ1-2 | TRBV7-9 | CASSLGNGYTF | TGTGCCAGCAGTTTGGGAAATGGCTACACCTTC
- | - | TRBJ2-3 | TRBV7-9 | CASDGTDTQYF | TGTGCCAGCGACGGCACAGATACGCAGTATTTT
few | - | TRBJ1-4 | TRBV5-1 | CASGRGDEKLFF | TGCGCCTCCGGCAGGGGAGATGAAAAACTGTTTTTT
- | TRBD2 | TRBJ2-6 | TRBV13 | CASSFGTSGLPGSGANVLTF | TGTGCCAGCAGCTTCGGGACTAGCGGCCTCCCGGGCTCTGGGGCCAACGTCCTGACTTTC
- | - | TRBJ2-7 | TRBV6-5 | CASKNRVPYEQYF | TGTGCCAGCAAGAACCGAGTACCCTACGAGCAGTACTTC
- | - | TRBJ2-3 | TRBV7-9 | CASRSSTDTQYF | TGTGCCAGCAGATCTAGCACAGATACGCAGTATTTT
- | - | TRBJ2-1 | TRBV11-2 | CASSFIARNEQFF | TGTGCCAGCAGCTTCATTGCGCGTAATGAGCAGTTCTTC
- | - | TRBJ1-4 | TRBV30 | CAWSQDSWEKLFF | TGTGCCTGGAGTCAAGACAGTTGGGAAAAACTGTTTTTT
- | - | TRBJ2-2 | TRBV9 | CASKVEGGTGELFF | TGTGCCAGCAAAGTGGAGGGGGGGACCGGGGAGCTGTTTTTT
- | TRBD1 | TRBJ2-7 | TRBV2 | CASRWGTGGREQYF | TGTGCCAGCAGGTGGGGGACAGGGGGCCGGGAGCAGTACTTC
- | TRBD2 | TRBJ2-2 | TRBV6-1 | CASSGLAGARTGELFF | TGTGCCAGCAGTGGCTTAGCGGGAGCGAGAACCGGGGAGCTGTTTTTT
- | - | TRBJ1-3 | TRBV9 | CASSEGYGNTIYF | TGTGCCAGCAGCGAGGGGTACGGAAACACCATATATTTT
- | - | TRBJ2-3 | TRBV7-6 | CASSLPAGPNTDTQYF | TGTGCCAGCAGCTTACCCGCGGGACCCAACACAGATACGCAGTATTTT
- | - | TRBJ2-7 | TRBV6-6 | CASSYSRGYEQYF | TGTGCCAGCAGTTACTCGAGGGGCTACGAGCAGTACTTC
- | - | TRBJ2-7 | TRBV29-1 | CSVMPGSHEQYF | TGCAGCGTTATGCCAGGCTCCCACGAGCAGTACTTC
- | - | TRBJ2-1 | TRBV7-2 | CASSYDPRVGNEQFF | TGTGCCAGCAGCTATGACCCCCGGGTGGGTAATGAGCAGTTCTTC
- | - | TRBJ2-1 | TRBV5-6 | CASRLSNEQFF | TGTGCCAGCAGACTATCCAATGAGCAGTTCTTC
- | - | TRBJ1-3 | TRBV5-4 | CASSFGGDTIYF | TGTGCCAGCAGCTTTGGTGGAGACACCATATATTTT
few | - | TRBJ2-7 | TRBV28 | CASRGTFYHLSYEQYF | TGTGCCAGCCGAGGGACTTTCTATCACCTCTCCTACGAGCAGTACTTC